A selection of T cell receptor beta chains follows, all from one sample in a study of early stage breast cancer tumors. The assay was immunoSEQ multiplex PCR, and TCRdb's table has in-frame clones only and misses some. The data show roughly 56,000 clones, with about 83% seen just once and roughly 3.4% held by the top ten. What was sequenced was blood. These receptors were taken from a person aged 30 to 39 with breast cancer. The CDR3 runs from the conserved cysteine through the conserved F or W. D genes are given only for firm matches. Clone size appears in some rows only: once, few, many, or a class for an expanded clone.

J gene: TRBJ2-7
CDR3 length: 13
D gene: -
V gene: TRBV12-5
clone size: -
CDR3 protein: CASGWGNSYEQYF
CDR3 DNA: TGTGCTAGTGGTTGGGGAAACTCCTACGAGCAGTACTTC

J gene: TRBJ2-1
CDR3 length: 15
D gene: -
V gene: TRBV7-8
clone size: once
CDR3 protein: CASSFKRIVDNEQFF
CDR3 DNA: TGTGCCAGCAGCTTTAAACGGATCGTCGACAATGAGCAGTTCTTC

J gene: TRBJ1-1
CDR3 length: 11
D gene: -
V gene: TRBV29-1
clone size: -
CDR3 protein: CSVIGDSEAFF
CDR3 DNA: TGCAGCGTCATAGGCGACAGTGAAGCTTTCTTT

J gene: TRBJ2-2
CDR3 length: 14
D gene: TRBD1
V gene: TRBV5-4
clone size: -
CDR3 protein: CASSPAGGVRELFF
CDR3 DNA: TGTGCCAGCAGTCCGGCAGGGGGTGTACGGGAGCTGTTTTTT

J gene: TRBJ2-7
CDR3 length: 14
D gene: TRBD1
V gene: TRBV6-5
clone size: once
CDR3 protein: CASSQDRASYEQYF
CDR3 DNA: TGTGCCAGCAGTCAGGACAGGGCGTCCTACGAGCAGTACTTC

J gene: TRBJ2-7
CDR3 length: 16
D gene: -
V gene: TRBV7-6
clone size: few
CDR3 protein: CASSPKVGQGSYEQYF
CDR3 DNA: TGTGCCAGCAGCCCCAAGGTGGGGCAGGGGAGCTACGAGCAGTACTTC

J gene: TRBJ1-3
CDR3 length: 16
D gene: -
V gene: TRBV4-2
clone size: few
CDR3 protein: CASSQGSTTRVGTIYF
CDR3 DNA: TGTGCCAGCAGCCAAGGTTCCACCACTCGGGTAGGAACCATATATTTT

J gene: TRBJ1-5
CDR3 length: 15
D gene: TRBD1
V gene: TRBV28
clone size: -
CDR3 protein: CASSLRAGGNQPQHF
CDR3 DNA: TGTGCCAGCAGTTTAAGGGCAGGGGGGAATCAGCCCCAGCATTTT

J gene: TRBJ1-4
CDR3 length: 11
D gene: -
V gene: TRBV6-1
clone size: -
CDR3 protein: CASYWDEKLFF
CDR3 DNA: TGTGCCAGCTACTGGGATGAAAAACTGTTTTTT

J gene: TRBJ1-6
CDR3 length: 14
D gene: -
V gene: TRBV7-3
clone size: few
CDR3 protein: CASSLNPSNSPLHF
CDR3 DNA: TGTGCCAGCAGCTTAAACCCGAGTAATTCACCCCTCCACTTT

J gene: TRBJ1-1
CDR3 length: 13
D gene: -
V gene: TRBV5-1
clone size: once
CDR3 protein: CASSLVGRGEAFF
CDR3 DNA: TGCGCCAGCAGCTTGGTAGGGAGGGGTGAAGCTTTCTTT

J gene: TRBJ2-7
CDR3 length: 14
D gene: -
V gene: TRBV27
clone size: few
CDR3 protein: CASSFGQRNYEQYF
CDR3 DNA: TGTGCCAGCAGTTTCGGGCAGCGAAACTACGAGCAGTACTTC

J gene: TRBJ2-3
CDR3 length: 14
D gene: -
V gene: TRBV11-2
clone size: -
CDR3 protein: CASSVTASTDTQYF
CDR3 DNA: TGTGCCAGCAGCGTAACAGCTAGCACAGATACGCAGTATTTT

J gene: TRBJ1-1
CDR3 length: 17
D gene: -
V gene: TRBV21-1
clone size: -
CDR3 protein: CASPSCCAGAMNTEAFF
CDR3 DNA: TGTGCCAGTCCATCTTGTTGTGCCGGTGCCATGAACACTGAAGCTTTCTTT

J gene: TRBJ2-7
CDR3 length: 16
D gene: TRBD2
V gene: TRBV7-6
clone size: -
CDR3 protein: CASSLDRLAGKYEQYF
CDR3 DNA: TGTGCCAGCAGCTTAGATAGGCTAGCGGGAAAATACGAGCAGTACTTC

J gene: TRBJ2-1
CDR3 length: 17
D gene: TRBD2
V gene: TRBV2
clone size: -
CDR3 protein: CASREGLAGGRGNEQFF
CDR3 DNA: TGTGCCAGCAGGGAGGGACTAGCGGGAGGAAGGGGGAATGAGCAGTTCTTC

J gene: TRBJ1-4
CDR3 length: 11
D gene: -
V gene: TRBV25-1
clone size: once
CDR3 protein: CASSEGEKLFF
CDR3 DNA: TGTGCCAGCAGTGAAGGTGAAAAACTGTTTTTT

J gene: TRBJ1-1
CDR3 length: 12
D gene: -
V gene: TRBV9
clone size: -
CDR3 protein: CASSVGFTEAFF
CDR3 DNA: TGTGCCAGCAGCGTGGGGTTCACTGAAGCTTTCTTT

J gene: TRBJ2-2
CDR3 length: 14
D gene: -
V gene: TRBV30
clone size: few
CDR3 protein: CAWIKHANTGELFF
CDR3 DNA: TGTGCCTGGATAAAGCACGCGAACACCGGGGAGCTGTTTTTT

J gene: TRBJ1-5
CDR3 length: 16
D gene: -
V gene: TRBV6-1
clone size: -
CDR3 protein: CASSERRGDSNQPQHF
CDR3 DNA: TGTGCCAGCAGTGAACGGAGGGGTGATAGCAATCAGCCCCAGCATTTT

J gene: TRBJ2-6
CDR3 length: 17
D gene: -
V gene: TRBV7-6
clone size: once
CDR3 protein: CASSLALGASGANVLTF
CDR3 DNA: TGTGCCAGCAGCTTAGCGCTGGGGGCCTCTGGGGCCAACGTCCTGACTTTC

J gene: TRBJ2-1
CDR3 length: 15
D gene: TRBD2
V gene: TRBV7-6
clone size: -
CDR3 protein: CASSQTTSYLDEQFF
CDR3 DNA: TGTGCCAGCAGTCAGACGACTAGCTACTTAGATGAGCAGTTCTTC

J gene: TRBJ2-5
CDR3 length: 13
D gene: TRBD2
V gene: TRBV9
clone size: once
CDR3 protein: CASRAGGAETQYF
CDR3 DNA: TGTGCCAGCCGGGCGGGAGGGGCAGAGACCCAGTACTTC

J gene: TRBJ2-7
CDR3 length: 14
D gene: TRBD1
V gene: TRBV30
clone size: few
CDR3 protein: CAWQGQAFSYEQYF
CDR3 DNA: TGTGCCTGGCAGGGACAGGCGTTTTCCTACGAGCAGTACTTC

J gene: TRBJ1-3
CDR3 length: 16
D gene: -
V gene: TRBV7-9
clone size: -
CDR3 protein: CASSSGRQYSGNTIYF
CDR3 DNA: TGTGCCAGCAGCTCAGGTCGACAGTACTCTGGAAACACCATATATTTT

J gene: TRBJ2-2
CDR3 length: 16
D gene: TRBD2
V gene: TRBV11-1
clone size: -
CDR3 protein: CASSYLAGGHTGELFF
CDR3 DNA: TGTGCCAGCAGCTACCTAGCGGGAGGTCACACCGGGGAGCTGTTTTTT